This TCR beta chain was identified during a study of identical twins. TCRdb re-called the 5' RACE reads with MiXCR, one entry per CDR3 protein. The sample carries 350,000 to 450,000 distinct CDR3 sequences, about a fifth recorded once. Germline CDR1 reads SGHTA; CDR2 reads FQGNSA. This CDR3 comprises 12 residues. V was trimmed by 8 bases and J by 6 bases, leaving 12 bases between them. This clonotype was recorded at least ten times. The TCR was taken from a man aged 45-60 years in good health. The material sequenced was naive T cells sorted from blood. The J gene is TRBJ2-3, the V gene TRBV7-2; D remains ambiguous. The CDR3 loop is CASVGWWDTQYF. CDR3 DNA: TGTGCCAGCGTAGGGTGGTGGGATACGCAGTATTTT.